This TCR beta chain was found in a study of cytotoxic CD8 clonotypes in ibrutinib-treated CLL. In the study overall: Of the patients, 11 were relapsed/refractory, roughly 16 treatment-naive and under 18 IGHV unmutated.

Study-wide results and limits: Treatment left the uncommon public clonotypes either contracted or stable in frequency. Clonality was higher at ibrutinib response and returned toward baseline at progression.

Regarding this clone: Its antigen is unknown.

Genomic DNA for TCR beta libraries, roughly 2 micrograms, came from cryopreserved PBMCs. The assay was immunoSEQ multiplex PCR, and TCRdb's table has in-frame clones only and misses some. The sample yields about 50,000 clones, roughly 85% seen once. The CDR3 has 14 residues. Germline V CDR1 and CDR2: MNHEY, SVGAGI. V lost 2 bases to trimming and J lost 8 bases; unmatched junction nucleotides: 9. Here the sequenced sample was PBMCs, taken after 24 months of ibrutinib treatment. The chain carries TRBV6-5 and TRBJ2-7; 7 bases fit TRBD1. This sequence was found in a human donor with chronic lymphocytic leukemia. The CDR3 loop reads CASSYGQEAAKQYF. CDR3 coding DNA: TGTGCCAGCAGTTACGGACAGGAGGCGGCAAAGCAGTACTTC.